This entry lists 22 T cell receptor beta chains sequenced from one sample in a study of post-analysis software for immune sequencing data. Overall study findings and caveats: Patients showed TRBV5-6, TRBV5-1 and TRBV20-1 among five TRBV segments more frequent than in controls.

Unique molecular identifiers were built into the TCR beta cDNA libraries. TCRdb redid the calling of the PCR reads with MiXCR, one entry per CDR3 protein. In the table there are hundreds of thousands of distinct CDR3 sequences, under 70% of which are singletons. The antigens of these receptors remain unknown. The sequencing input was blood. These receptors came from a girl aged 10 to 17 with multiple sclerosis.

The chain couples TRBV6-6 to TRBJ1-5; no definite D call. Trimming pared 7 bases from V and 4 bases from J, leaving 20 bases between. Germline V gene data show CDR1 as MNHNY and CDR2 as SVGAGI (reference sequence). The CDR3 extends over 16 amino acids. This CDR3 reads CASKLIQPVENQPQHF. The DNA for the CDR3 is TGTGCCAGCAAATTGATCCAGCCGGTTGAGAATCAGCCCCAGCATTTT.

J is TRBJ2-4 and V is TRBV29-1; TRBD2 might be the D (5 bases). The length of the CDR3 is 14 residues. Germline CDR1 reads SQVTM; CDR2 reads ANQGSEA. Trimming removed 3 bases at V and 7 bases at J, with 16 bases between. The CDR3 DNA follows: TGCAGCGTTGAGGACTGTCTTTCGGCGAACATTCAGTACTTC. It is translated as CSVEDCLSANIQYF.

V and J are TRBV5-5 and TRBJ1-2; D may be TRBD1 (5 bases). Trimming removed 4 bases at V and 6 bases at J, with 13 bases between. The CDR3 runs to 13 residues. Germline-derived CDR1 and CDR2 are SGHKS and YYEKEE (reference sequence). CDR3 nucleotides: TGTGCCAGCAGCCGACACGGGGGTGATGGCTACACCTTC. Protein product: CASSRHGGDGYTF.

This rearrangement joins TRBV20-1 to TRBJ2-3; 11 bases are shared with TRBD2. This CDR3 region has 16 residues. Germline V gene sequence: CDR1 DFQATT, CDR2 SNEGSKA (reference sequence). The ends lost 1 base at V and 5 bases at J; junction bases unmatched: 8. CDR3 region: CSARGSTSGGRDTQYF. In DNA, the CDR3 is TGCAGTGCTAGAGGGTCCACTAGCGGGGGACGAGATACGCAGTATTTT.

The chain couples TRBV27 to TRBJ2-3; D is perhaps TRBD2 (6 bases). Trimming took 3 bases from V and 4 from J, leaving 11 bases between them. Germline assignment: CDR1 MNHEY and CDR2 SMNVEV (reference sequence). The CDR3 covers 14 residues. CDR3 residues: CASSLGTFSDTQYF. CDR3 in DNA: TGTGCCAGCAGTTTGGGGACTTTTTCAGATACGCAGTATTTT.

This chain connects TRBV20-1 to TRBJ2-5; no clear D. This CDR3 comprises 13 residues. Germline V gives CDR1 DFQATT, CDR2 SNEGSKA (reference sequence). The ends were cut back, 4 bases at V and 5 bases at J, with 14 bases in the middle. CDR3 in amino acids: CSANERARETQYF. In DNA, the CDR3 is TGCAGTGCTAACGAACGGGCAAGGGAGACCCAGTACTTC.

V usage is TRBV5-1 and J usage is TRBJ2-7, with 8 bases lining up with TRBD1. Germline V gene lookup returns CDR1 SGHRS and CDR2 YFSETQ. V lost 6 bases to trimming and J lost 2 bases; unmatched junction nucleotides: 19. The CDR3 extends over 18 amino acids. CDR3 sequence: CASNLNPDRGAIAYEQYF. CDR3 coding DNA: TGCGCCAGCAACCTAAATCCTGACAGGGGAGCTATCGCCTACGAGCAGTACTTC.

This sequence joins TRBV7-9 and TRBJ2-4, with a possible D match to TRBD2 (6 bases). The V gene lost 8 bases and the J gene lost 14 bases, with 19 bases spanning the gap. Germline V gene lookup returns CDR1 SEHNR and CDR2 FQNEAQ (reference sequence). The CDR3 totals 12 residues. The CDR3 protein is CASSSEEGPEYF. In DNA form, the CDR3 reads TGTGCCAGCTCCTCGGAGGAGGGCCCGGAGTACTTC.

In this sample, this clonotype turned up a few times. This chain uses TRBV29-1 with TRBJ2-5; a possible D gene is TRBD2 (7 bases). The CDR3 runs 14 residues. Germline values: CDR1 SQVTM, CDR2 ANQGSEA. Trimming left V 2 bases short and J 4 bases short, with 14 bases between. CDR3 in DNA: TGCAGCGTTGAAAAGGGGGGGCAACGAGAGACCCAGTACTTC. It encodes CSVEKGGQRETQYF. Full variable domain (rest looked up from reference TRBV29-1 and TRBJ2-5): SAVISQKPSRDICQRGTSLTIQCQVDSQVTMMFWYRQQPGQSLTLIATANQGSEATYESGFVIDKFPISRPNLTFSTLTVSNMSPEDSSIYLCSVEKGGQRETQYFGPGTRLLVL.

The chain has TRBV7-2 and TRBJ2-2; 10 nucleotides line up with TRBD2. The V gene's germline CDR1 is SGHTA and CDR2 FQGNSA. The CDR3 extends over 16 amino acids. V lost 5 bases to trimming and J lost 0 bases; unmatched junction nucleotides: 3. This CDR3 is CASSISGGTNTGELFF. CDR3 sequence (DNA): TGTGCCAGCAGCATTAGCGGGGGGACGAACACCGGGGAGCTGTTTTTT.

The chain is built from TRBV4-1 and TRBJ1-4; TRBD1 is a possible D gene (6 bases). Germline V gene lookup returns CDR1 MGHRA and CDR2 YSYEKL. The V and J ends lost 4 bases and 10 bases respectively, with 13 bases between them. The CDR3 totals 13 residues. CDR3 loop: CASSLLKGGKLFF. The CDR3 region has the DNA TGCGCCAGCAGCCTCCTCAAGGGGGGAAAACTGTTTTTT.

CDR3 DNA: TGTGCCAGCAGCTCCGCGGGACTCTACGAGCAGTACTTC. As protein: CASSSAGLYEQYF. This rearrangement joins TRBV11-1 to TRBJ2-7, with D perhaps TRBD2 (6 bases). The CDR3 is made up of 13 amino acids. Germline CDR1 is SGHAT and CDR2 is FQDESV (reference sequence). The V end lost 4 bases, the J end lost 3 bases, and 10 bases lay between the germline ends.

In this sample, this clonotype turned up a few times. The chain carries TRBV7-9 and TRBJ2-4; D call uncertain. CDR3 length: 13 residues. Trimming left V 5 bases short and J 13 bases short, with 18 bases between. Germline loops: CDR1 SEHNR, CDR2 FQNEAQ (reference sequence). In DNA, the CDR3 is TGTGCCAGCAGCCTGGCCGTTCCCGGTTTCCAGTACTTC. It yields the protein CASSLAVPGFQYF.

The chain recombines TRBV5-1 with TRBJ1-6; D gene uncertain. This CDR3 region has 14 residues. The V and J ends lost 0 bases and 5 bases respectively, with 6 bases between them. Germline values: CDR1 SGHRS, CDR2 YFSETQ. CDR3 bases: TGCGCCAGCAGCTTGGGGGAAAATAATTCACCCCTCCACTTT. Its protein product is CASSLGENNSPLHF.

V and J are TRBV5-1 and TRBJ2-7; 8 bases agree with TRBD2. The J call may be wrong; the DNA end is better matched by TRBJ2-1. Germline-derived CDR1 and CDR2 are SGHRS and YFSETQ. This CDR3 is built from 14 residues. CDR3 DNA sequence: TGCGCCAGCAGCTTCCAAGCGGGAGCAGGGGAGCAGTTCTTC. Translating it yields CASSFQAGAGEQFF.

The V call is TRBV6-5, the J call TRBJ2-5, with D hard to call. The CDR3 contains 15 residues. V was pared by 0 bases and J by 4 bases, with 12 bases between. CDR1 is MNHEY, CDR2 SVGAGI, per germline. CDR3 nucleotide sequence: TGTGCCAGCAGTTACTCGAATGGGCCTTTAGAGACCCAGTACTTC. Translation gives CASSYSNGPLETQYF.

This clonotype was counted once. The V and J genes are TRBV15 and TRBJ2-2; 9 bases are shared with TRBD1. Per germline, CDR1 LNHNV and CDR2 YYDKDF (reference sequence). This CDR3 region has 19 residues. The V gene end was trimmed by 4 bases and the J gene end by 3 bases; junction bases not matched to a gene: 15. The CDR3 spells CATSTYLLDRGKDTGELFF. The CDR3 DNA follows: TGTGCCACCAGCACTTATCTATTGGACAGGGGAAAAGACACCGGGGAGCTGTTTTTT.

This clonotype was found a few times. Here the CDR3 DNA reads TGCGCCAGCAGCTTGAAAGGAGTTAGCGGGGGCGAGCAGTACTTC. It encodes CASSLKGVSGGEQYF. The chain links TRBV5-1 to TRBJ2-7, with 9 bases lining up with TRBD2. From germline, CDR1 is SGHRS and CDR2 YFSETQ. This CDR3 comprises 15 residues. The V segment lost 1 base and the J segment 6 bases; nucleotides outside the gene matches: 8.

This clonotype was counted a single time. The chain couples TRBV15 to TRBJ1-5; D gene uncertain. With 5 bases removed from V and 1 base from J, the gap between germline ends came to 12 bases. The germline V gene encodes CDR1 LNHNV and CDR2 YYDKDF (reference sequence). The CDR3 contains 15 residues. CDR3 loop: CATSGERASNQPQHF. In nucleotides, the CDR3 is TGTGCCACCAGCGGCGAGAGGGCCAGCAATCAGCCCCAGCATTTT.

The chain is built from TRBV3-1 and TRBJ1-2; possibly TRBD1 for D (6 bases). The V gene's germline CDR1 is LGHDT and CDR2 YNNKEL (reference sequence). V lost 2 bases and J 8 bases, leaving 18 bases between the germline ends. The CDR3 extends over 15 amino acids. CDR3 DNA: TGTGCCAGCAGCCAAACCCAGGGGCAGGGGTTCGGCTACACCTTC. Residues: CASSQTQGQGFGYTF.

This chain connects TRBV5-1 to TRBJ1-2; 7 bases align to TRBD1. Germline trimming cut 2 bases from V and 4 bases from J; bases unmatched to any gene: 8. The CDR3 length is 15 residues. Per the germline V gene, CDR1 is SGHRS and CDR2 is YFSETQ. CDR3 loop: CASSFYQGGSYGYTF. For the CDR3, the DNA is TGCGCCAGCAGCTTCTACCAGGGGGGTAGCTATGGCTACACCTTC.

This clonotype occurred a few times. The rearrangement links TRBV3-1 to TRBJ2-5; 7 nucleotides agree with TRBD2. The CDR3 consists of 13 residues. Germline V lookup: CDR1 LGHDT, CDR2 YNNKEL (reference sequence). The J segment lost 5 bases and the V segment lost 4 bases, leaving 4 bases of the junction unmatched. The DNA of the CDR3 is TGTGCCAGCAGCCTGACTAGCCCCGAGACCCAGTACTTC. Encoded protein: CASSLTSPETQYF.